The TCR beta chain described here comes from a study of cytomegalovirus exposure and HLA in healthy donors (dated by TCRdb to 2017 to 2019). In the study overall: An earlier analysis of fewer than 750 of the donors reported about 300 Gb of sequence data and 117 million unique TCR beta sequences obtained from about 179 million T cells. An early release covering about 600 HLA-typed donors comprised approximately 300 gigabases of sequencing data and 65 million to 100 million unique TCR sequences. The genetic ancestry cluster associated with self-reported Caucasian donors included 70% to 85% of the roughly 400 genotyped donors. The study aimed to test whether signatures of past pathogen exposure could be identified by cataloging public T cell receptors. The study profiled the T cell repertoires of hundreds of subjects by immunosequencing and related them to cytomegalovirus serostatus. Along with the approximately 700-subject first cohort, a separate validation cohort of over a hundred different subjects was used. To predict cytomegalovirus infection status, the study brought together high-throughput TCR immunosequencing, statistical association of individual TCRs with disease status, and machine learning. To study patterns of TCR occurrence, a later analysis re-analyzed previously published TCR beta repertoires from 700 or so donors and added high-resolution HLA genotyping. Rather than using new phenotypic data, the later analysis identified candidate immune exposures from TCR beta sequences and from how often those sequences occurred across donors. In an earlier analysis of a few hundred of the donors, high-throughput TCR beta sequencing was used to judge whether each TCR beta V gene segment behaved as functional or pseudogenic. Alongside the repertoire data, information on donor age, sex, ethnicity and CMV serostatus was compiled. Genome-wide SNP genotypes for about 65% of the 666 donors were used in a later genetic analysis, which treated that subset as a discovery cohort. All discovery cohort repertoires had been generated on a single sequencing platform. Class I and class II HLA loci were covered by the typing at four-digit resolution. The number of typed donors differed by locus: roughly 620-640 for A, B, C, DRB1 and DQB1; approximately 520 for DQA1; 606 for DPA1; and roughly 450 for DPB1. About five DR-DQ haplotypes were handled as single units for association and clustering, since linkage in the cohort was strong. Among some 410 genotyped donors of the cohort, an average of around 240,000 unique TCR beta nucleotide sequences were sequenced per donor, roughly 18% of them non-productive. Paper-wide results and their limitations: Presence/absence analyses assumed roughly uniform sequencing depth across donors, an assumption that may not hold. An earlier analysis of approximately 570 of the donors showed that most TCR beta V segments appeared in productive rearrangements either about 90% or about 30% of the time, which broadly matched IMGT annotations. In a later analysis, several top co-occurrence clusters were reported to appear linked to parvovirus B19, influenza, CMV and Epstein-Barr virus. An association between a missense DCLRE1C variant and V-gene and J-gene trimming of TCR beta chains was found in a later genetic analysis and replicated in an independent cohort. The earlier analysis of about 600 of the donors excluded over 15 rarely observed V segments, including chromosome 9 orphons, because counts were too low. A later analysis found that most CMV-associated TCR beta chains appeared HLA-restricted, with HLA associations seemingly driven largely by CMV exposure. In a later analysis, the rate of TCR association differed among HLA loci, with DRB1 alleles having the most associated TCRs and HLA-C alleles having the fewest. In vitro tests confirmed that a few of the cytomegalovirus-associated TCR beta chains recognize cytomegalovirus antigens. The only immune exposure information available for the cohort was CMV serostatus. In this cohort, only TCR beta chains were sequenced, and detectable features were limited by the absence of alpha or paired-chain data. Specific HLA alleles were associated with over 15,000 TCR beta sequences at a false discovery rate of 0.05 in a later analysis. Across donors, most TCR sequences were observed very rarely, whereas some public TCRs were present in many individuals. The study gave a list of about 150 TCR beta chains associated with cytomegalovirus. Linkage disequilibrium might explain the correlated functional status among segregating V segments, but an unknown experimental factor could not be ruled out. When HLA alleles, especially DR and DQ, strongly co-occurred, attributing TCR associations to individual alleles was difficult. The sequencing pipeline was judged likely to have produced a cluster of highly shared sequence variants as a technical artifact. The 87-base-pair reads could not distinguish some IMGT-functional V segments, including TRBV6-2 and TRBV6-3, so those segments were excluded. In both the original and validation cohorts, the classifier was reported to diagnose cytomegalovirus status with high specificity and sensitivity. A further reported finding was that TCR beta sequences accurately predicted the HLA-A and HLA-B alleles for most subjects in the first cohort. According to the authors, the approach could potentially be generalized to other disease states and immunological phenotypes. Because HLA typing was missing for some donors at each locus, association tests included only the typed subset. In a later analysis, HLA-associated TCR beta chains showed more clonal expansion and lower generation probabilities than non-associated chains that were equally common. A later genetic analysis reported fewer N-insertions in productive TCRs among donors in an Asian-associated ancestry cluster than the roughly 700-donor mean.

Preparation of the library involved the immunoSEQ multiplex PCR assay. The multiplex PCR relied on a mix of 60 forward primers for TCR Vbeta segments and 13 reverse primers for TCR Jbeta segments. Amplification of the CDR3 region of rearranged TCR beta genes was performed with a multiplex PCR assay on genomic DNA. The amplified TCR beta libraries were sequenced on the Illumina HiSeq System as 87-base-pair reads. The source study handled its data this way. In a later analysis, approximately 74 million unique TCR beta chains were counted across the approximately 640 repertoires, and roughly 11 million of these chains were shared by at least two donors. Raw reads were error-corrected and collapsed into unique sequences by a nearest-neighbor algorithm in which closely related sequences were merged to remove PCR and sequencing errors. Alignment of CDR3 sequences to IMGT reference sequences was used to assign V, D and J gene segments. For a sequence to be retained, a match of at least six nucleotides to both a V gene segment and a J gene segment was required. A rearrangement was called productive if the CDR3 had no stop codons and remained in frame with V and J, and every other rearrangement was called non-productive. CDR3 was defined by IMGT convention, running from the second conserved V-encoded cysteine to the conserved J-encoded phenylalanine. The earlier analysis of roughly 590 of the donors excluded sequences that lacked an unambiguous match to a single V gene segment. In an earlier analysis of approximately 560 of the donors, a V segment was called functional when productive rearrangements were above 56.7%, and segregating when the standard deviation between donors exceeded 5%. To diagnose cytomegalovirus status from the catalog of TCR beta chain sequences, a statistical classification framework was built. A later analysis assigned V and J genes by comparing TCR nucleotide sequences with IMGT/GENE-DB human TR gene sequences. A later analysis assigned CDR3 sequences and most-parsimonious VDJ recombination scenarios with the TCRdist pipeline. A later analysis defined each TCR beta chain by its CDR3 amino acid sequence plus V-gene family, and excluded reads lacking a unique V-gene family. In a later analysis, around 650 highly shared, low-generation-probability nucleotide sequences were removed to address suspected cross-contamination and a sequencing artifact. In a later analysis, a clonal expansion index was calculated for each public chain from normalized within-repertoire ranks of inferred template counts. A later analysis computed generation probabilities with a VDJ recombination model fitted to out-of-frame rearrangements, and checked the results against IGoR. In a later analysis, hypergeometric tests were used to score TCR-TCR, TCR-HLA and TCR-CMV co-occurrence, with a repertoire-size bias correction applied to TCR pairs. In a later analysis, false discovery rates were estimated by permuting HLA or CMV assignments 20 times. In a later analysis, co-occurring TCRs were grouped using DBSCAN, and TCRdist sequence similarity was added for clustering within HLA-allele-positive subsets. Co-occurrence clustering excluded repertoires with fewer than 30,000 or more than 120,000 public chains, plus five with anomalous nucleotide sharing. TCRdb holds this immuneACCESS table with in-frame rearrangements only. Some clones are missing; in checked studies, unresolved V genes explain under half, and the rest has no known cause. V and J calls and clone size come straight from that table; D and trimming were deduced from the DNA. This sample lists 60,000 to 70,000 clones; roughly 74% were detected once. 7.8% of the sample rests with the top ten.

The germline V gene gives CDR1 as SQVTM and CDR2 as ANQGSEA. The CDR3 goes from the cysteine to the phenylalanine over 14 residues. Only the CDR3 part of the read is kept: 42 bases, read in frame from the first base. Trimming leaves V shorter by 5 bases and J shorter by 3 bases, with the junction holding 8 bases beyond the gene matches. In total, just over 650 healthy bone marrow donors made up the cohort. At the time of sampling, every cohort member was nominally healthy, though immune exposures that went unrecorded were likely present. The donor tested CMV seropositive, placing the donor among the approximately 290 seropositive members of the cohort. Each donor provided a peripheral blood sample, and peripheral blood mononuclear cells were used for TCR beta sequencing. Genomic DNA extraction from the blood cell samples was performed with the Qiagen DNeasy Blood Extraction Kit. Regarding this clone: Which antigen it targets is not known. No base qualities exist here, and no much larger clone lies one base off it.

In this chain, TRBV29-1 is recombined with TRBJ2-3, with 7 bases matching TRBD2. The receptor was derived from a man aged 18 to 35 in good health and CMV-seropositive. Sequencing used PBMCs. The CDR3 region: CSVRRWGGTDTQYF. The nucleotides are TGCAGCGTTCGAAGGTGGGGGGGAACAGATACGCAGTATTTT.